The 28 T cell receptor beta chains below come from one sample, sequenced in a study of response to subunit inactivated influenza vaccine. TCRdb independently ran MiXCR on the RT-PCR reads; one entry per CDR3 protein. The repertoire includes hundreds of thousands of distinct CDR3 sequences, 25% of them detected once, and approximately 2% sits in the top ten. This material consisted of CD4+ T cells sorted from PBMCs, taken 4 to 6 days after vaccination. These receptors originate from a man aged 50 to 59 who received an inactivated influenza vaccine.

V usage is TRBV7-2 and J usage is TRBJ1-1; TRBD1 matches 8 bases. Germline values: CDR1 SGHTA, CDR2 FQGNSA. V shed 4 bases, J shed 4 bases, and the junction held 11 bases outside the gene matches. This CDR3 is built from 16 residues. CDR3 residues: CASSSERTGGGTEAFF. The CDR3, as DNA: TGTGCCAGCAGCTCAGAGAGAACAGGGGGGGGCACTGAAGCTTTCTTT.

The chain is built from TRBV5-1 and TRBJ2-4, with D hard to call. Looked up from germline, CDR1 is SGHRS and CDR2 is YFSETQ. This CDR3 region has 14 residues. Trimming took 3 bases from V and 0 from J, leaving 7 bases between them. The CDR3 region is CASSSSQAKNIQYF. The CDR3 DNA sequence: TGCGCCAGCAGCTCCTCCCAAGCCAAAAACATTCAGTACTTC.

This clonotype was seen only a few times. The chain is built from TRBV11-2 and TRBJ2-5, with 8 bases aligning to TRBD1. Germline V gives CDR1 SGHAT, CDR2 FQNNGV. The junction had 16 bases not matched to a gene; V was cut back by 2 bases and J by 2 bases. The CDR3 has 19 amino acids. CDR3 DNA sequence: TGTGCCAGCAGCTTATTCTTATTACAGGGGGGATCAGGGCAAGAGACCCAGTACTTC. Amino acid sequence: CASSLFLLQGGSGQETQYF.

This clonotype has a handful of counts. This sequence joins TRBV7-2 and TRBJ1-5, with D unclear. The CDR3 loop spans 13 amino acids. V lost 2 bases, J lost 3 bases, and 5 bases lay in between. Germline V CDR1 and CDR2: SGHTA, FQGNSA. CDR3 region: CASSLNVNQPQHF. In DNA form, the CDR3 reads TGTGCCAGCAGCTTAAACGTCAATCAGCCCCAGCATTTT.

This clonotype has just a few counts. The J gene is TRBJ2-7, the V gene TRBV12-3 or TRBV12-4; weak D call: TRBD2 (5 bases). The CDR3 is 16 amino acids. The V and J ends lost 1 base and 0 bases respectively, with 13 bases between them. The CDR3 loop is CASSLGLGGSSYEQYF. CDR3 nucleotide sequence: TGTGCCAGCAGTTTAGGGCTGGGCGGGTCCTCCTACGAGCAGTACTTC.

The table lists this clonotype with a few counts. This chain links TRBV15 with TRBJ2-7; 8 nucleotides line up with TRBD2. The CDR3 consists of 15 residues. Germline lookup yields CDR1 LNHNV and CDR2 YYDKDF (reference sequence). Trimming at V came to 0 bases and at J to 3 bases, leaving 4 bases not matched to a gene. CDR3 in amino acids: CATSRDRGGVYEQYF. CDR3 bases: TGTGCCACCAGCAGAGATCGGGGGGGCGTCTACGAGCAGTACTTC.

This clonotype appeared a few times. The rearrangement uses TRBV5-1 and TRBJ2-5; D perhaps matches TRBD1 (6 bases). V was clipped by 5 bases and J by 3 bases, with 17 bases between them. Germline CDR1 is SGHRS and CDR2 is YFSETQ. This CDR3 comprises 15 residues. The CDR3 nucleotides read TGCGCCAGCAGACAAGGGACAAGCCGCGAAGAGACCCAGTACTTC. The encoded protein is CASRQGTSREETQYF.

This clonotype was seen many times. This sequence joins TRBV10-3 and TRBJ2-5; D might be TRBD2 (7 bases). Trimming shortened V by 4 bases and J by 2 bases, and 14 bases separated the two germline ends. The V gene's germline CDR1 is ENHRY and CDR2 SYGVKD. This CDR3 is built from 15 residues. The CDR3 DNA reads as TGTGCCATCAGTGGGACTAGGGGGGCACAAGAGACCCAGTACTTC. This translates into CAISGTRGAQETQYF.

This clonotype was counted between two and nine times. The chain has TRBV6-5 and TRBJ1-2; D gene ambiguous. The V gene's germline CDR1 is MNHEY and CDR2 SVGAGI. Trimming removed 4 bases at V and 6 bases at J, with 9 bases between. This CDR3 has 12 residues. The CDR3 spells CASSSPDHGYTF. The CDR3 coding sequence is TGTGCCAGCAGTTCACCGGACCATGGCTACACCTTC.

V and J are TRBV20-1 and TRBJ2-7, with D unclear. V was pared by 5 bases and J by 0 bases, with 14 bases between. CDR3 length equals 14 residues. Germline CDR1 DFQATT, CDR2 SNEGSKA (reference sequence). This chain's CDR3 is CSAHKGSSSYEQYF. The CDR3 nucleotides are TGCAGTGCTCACAAGGGTTCTAGCTCCTACGAGCAGTACTTC.

This clonotype was observed many times. The J gene is TRBJ2-2, the V gene TRBV9; the D gene could be TRBD1 or TRBD2 (6 bases each). The ends were cut back, 2 bases at V and 2 bases at J, with 10 bases in the middle. Germline assignment: CDR1 SGDLS and CDR2 YYNGEE. The CDR3 runs to 15 residues. For the CDR3, the DNA is TGTGCCAGCAGCGTCCGGGGGCATAACACCGGGGAGCTGTTTTTT. Amino acid sequence: CASSVRGHNTGELFF.

The CDR3 bases are TGTGCCAGCAGCCCAGGACAGGGTAACGATCAGCCCCAGCATTTT. This encodes CASSPGQGNDQPQHF. The chain couples TRBV7-2 to TRBJ1-5; 8 bases agree with TRBD1. V lost 5 bases, J lost 5 bases, and 8 bases stayed unmatched. CDR3 length: 15 amino acids. Germline V lookup: CDR1 SGHTA, CDR2 FQGNSA.

The V gene is TRBV6-5, the J gene TRBJ2-7; D may be TRBD1 (5 bases). The CDR3 contains 17 residues. Trimming took off 0 bases at V and 2 bases at J, with 17 bases between the two ends. The germline V gene encodes CDR1 MNHEY and CDR2 SVGAGI. The CDR3 is CASSYSRTSAFPYEQYF. In nucleotides, the CDR3 is TGTGCCAGCAGTTACTCCCGGACATCCGCTTTTCCCTACGAGCAGTACTTC.

The V and J genes are TRBV4-2 and TRBJ2-5, with D unclear. The CDR3 extends over 12 amino acids. Trimming removed 1 base at V and 7 bases at J, with 7 bases between. Germline loops: CDR1 LGHNA, CDR2 YNFKEQ. CDR3 region: CASSQVYGTQYF. In nucleotides, the CDR3 is TGTGCCAGCAGCCAAGTCTACGGGACCCAGTACTTC.

This clonotype was seen more than once but under ten times. This rearrangement joins TRBV12-3 or TRBV12-4 to TRBJ2-1; 7 bases line up with TRBD1. Trimming took 6 bases from V and 3 from J; bases not matched to a gene: 5. The CDR3 consists of 14 residues. In DNA, the CDR3 is TGTGCCAGCAGGCCGGGACAGAACTACAATGAGCAGTTCTTC. Translated: CASRPGQNYNEQFF.

This clonotype was seen more than once but under ten times. This sequence joins TRBV20-1 and TRBJ2-1, with D perhaps TRBD1 or TRBD2 (5 bases each). V was trimmed by 3 bases and J by 4 bases, leaving 16 bases between them. Germline V CDR1 and CDR2: DFQATT, SNEGSKA (reference sequence). The CDR3 consists of 15 residues. The CDR3 nucleotides read TGCAGTGCTAGCGACTTGGGGGTCTCGTACAATGAGCAGTTCTTC. It yields the protein CSASDLGVSYNEQFF.

This chain links TRBV7-8 with TRBJ1-2, with 11 bases aligning to TRBD1. Germline values: CDR1 SGHVS, CDR2 FQNEAQ. The CDR3 has 15 amino acids. With 5 bases clipped from V and 4 bases from J, the junction kept 6 bases outside the gene matches. CDR3 sequence (DNA): TGTGCCAGCAGCCCTGGGACAGGGGGAATCTATGGCTACACCTTC. It encodes CASSPGTGGIYGYTF.

There are a few counts of this clonotype. This chain uses TRBV20-1 with TRBJ2-5; 10 bases match TRBD2. Trimming cost V 4 bases and J 7 bases; bases outside gene matches: 21. Germline CDR1 reads DFQATT; CDR2 reads SNEGSKA (reference sequence). This CDR3 comprises 18 residues. This chain's CDR3 is CSAMEGQTGTSVTGTQYF. The CDR3 nucleotides are TGCAGTGCTATGGAGGGACAGACCGGGACTAGCGTAACGGGGACCCAGTACTTC.

This clonotype was seen a handful of times. The V and J genes are TRBV11-2 and TRBJ1-1; possible D gene TRBD1, 6 bases. Between the trimmed V and J ends, which lost 4 bases and 4 bases, there was a span of 13 bases. There are 14 residues in the CDR3. The germline V gene has CDR1 SGHAT and CDR2 FQNNGV. DNA of the CDR3: TGTGCCAGCAGCTCAAGCACAGGGCGCACTGAAGCTTTCTTT. It yields the protein CASSSSTGRTEAFF.

The rearrangement links TRBV4-2 to TRBJ2-2, with TRBD1 matching 7 bases. CDR3 length: 14 residues. The germline V gene encodes CDR1 LGHNA and CDR2 YNFKEQ. The V and J ends lost 4 bases and 7 bases, in that order; junction bases with no gene match: 6. CDR3 amino acids: CASSPRGQGGELFF. The DNA for the CDR3 is TGTGCCAGCAGCCCTAGGGGGCAAGGCGGGGAGCTGTTTTTT.

The gene calls are TRBV6-5 and TRBJ2-2; D gene uncertain. CDR1 and CDR2 from the germline V gene are MNHEY and SVGAGI. The CDR3 has 19 residues. Between the trimmed V and J ends, which lost 2 bases and 3 bases, there was a span of 22 bases. The CDR3 loop reads CASSYAFRASPRDTGELFF. The CDR3 DNA reads as TGTGCCAGCAGTTACGCGTTCCGAGCGTCCCCCCGGGACACCGGGGAGCTGTTTTTT.

This clonotype was seen a few times. This rearrangement joins TRBV5-6 to TRBJ2-2; possibly TRBD2 for D (6 bases). CDR3 length equals 17 residues. V lost 1 base and J 1 base, leaving 14 bases between the germline ends. Germline V gene lookup returns CDR1 SGHDT and CDR2 YYEEEE. DNA for the CDR3: TGTGCCAGCAGCTTGATCACTAAGCGGGTGAACACCGGGGAGCTGTTTTTT. Amino acids: CASSLITKRVNTGELFF. Drawing the rest from reference TRBV5-6 and TRBJ2-2, the complete variable domain is DAGVTQSPTHLIKTRGQQVTLRCSPKSGHDTVSWYQQALGQGPQFIFQYYEEEERQRGNFPDRFSGHQFPNYSSELNVNALLLGDSALYLCASSLITKRVNTGELFFGEGSRLTVL.

The chain joins TRBV5-1 to TRBJ2-7; D uncertain. V dropped 8 bases and J dropped 0 bases, with 18 bases sitting between them. Germline loops: CDR1 SGHRS, CDR2 YFSETQ. This CDR3 contains 15 residues. The CDR3 sequence is CASSAGHLSSYEQYF. CDR3 bases: TGCGCCAGTTCGGCAGGCCACCTGAGCTCCTACGAGCAGTACTTC.

This clonotype was counted only a few times. The chain recombines TRBV20-1 with TRBJ2-3; D might be TRBD2 (5 bases). The V gene's germline CDR1 is DFQATT and CDR2 SNEGSKA (reference sequence). The V gene lost 2 bases and the J gene lost 0 bases, with 18 bases spanning the gap. This CDR3 is 17 amino acids long. This CDR3 is CSARQMNSARSTDTQYF. As DNA, the CDR3 is TGCAGTGCTAGACAGATGAATAGCGCGCGAAGCACAGATACGCAGTATTTT.

The chain recombines TRBV20-1 with TRBJ2-3, with D unclear. The V gene's germline CDR1 is DFQATT and CDR2 SNEGSKA (reference sequence). The CDR3 extends over 14 amino acids. V lost 2 bases and J lost 1, with 10 bases in between. The CDR3 loop reads CSARPALRTDTQYF. CDR3 bases: TGCAGTGCTAGACCGGCCCTTCGCACAGATACGCAGTATTTT.

In its sample, this clonotype was seen a few times. The chain links TRBV5-5 to TRBJ1-1; a weak D match, TRBD1 (5 bases). V shed 0 bases and J shed 4 bases, with 10 bases lying between them. Germline-derived CDR1 and CDR2 are SGHKS and YYEKEE (reference sequence). The CDR3 extends over 14 amino acids. The DNA of the CDR3 is TGTGCCAGCAGCTTGGTCAGGGAGATCACTGAAGCTTTCTTT. Protein product: CASSLVREITEAFF.

This rearrangement joins TRBV20-1 to TRBJ2-7; 7 bases are shared with TRBD1. Germline V gives CDR1 DFQATT, CDR2 SNEGSKA (reference sequence). This CDR3 spans 14 amino acids. Trimming removed 0 bases from V and 3 bases from J; junction bases left unmatched: 5. The CDR3 bases are TGCAGTGCTAGAGATCCGTCAGGGGGCTACGAGCAGTACTTC. This codes for CSARDPSGGYEQYF.

The V and J genes are TRBV5-1 and TRBJ2-7, with TRBD2 as a possible D gene (6 bases). Per the germline V gene, CDR1 is SGHRS and CDR2 is YFSETQ. V gave up 3 bases and J gave up 0 bases, with 10 bases separating them. The CDR3 is 14 amino acids. This CDR3 is CASSWGDRSYEQYF. Here the CDR3 DNA reads TGCGCCAGCAGCTGGGGGGACCGCTCCTACGAGCAGTACTTC.